These 3 T cell receptor beta chains came from one sample sequenced in a study of blood T cell repertoires in COVID-19. The method was immunoSEQ multiplex PCR; TCRdb's version includes in-frame clones alone and lacks a portion of them. The sample has more than 200,000 clones, about nine tenths seen once. The specimen was PBMCs or T cells enriched from blood (not recorded which). Source of these receptors: a woman aged 30 to 39 with acute COVID-19.

This clone appeared once. This chain uses TRBV7-3 with TRBJ2-7; 9 bases agree with TRBD2. V was clipped by 4 bases and J by 9 bases; unmatched bases: 7. Per germline, CDR1 SGHTA and CDR2 FQGTGA. The CDR3 contains 13 residues. For the CDR3, the DNA is TGTGCCAGCAGCTCAGTAGCGGGAGAAAGGCAGTACTTC. Protein sequence: CASSSVAGERQYF. Looking up the rest from reference TRBV7-3 and TRBJ2-7 gives the full variable domain: GAGVSQTPSNKVTEKGKYVELRCDPISGHTALYWYRQSLGQGPEFLIYFQGTGAADDSGLPNDRFFAVRPEGSVSTLKIQRTERGDSAVYLCASSSVAGERQYFGPGTRLTVT.

The chain joins TRBV6-5 to TRBJ1-1; the match to TRBD1 covers 11 bases. From germline, CDR1 is MNHEY and CDR2 SVGAGI. V lost 5 bases and J lost 7; bases outside the gene matches: 6. The CDR3 covers 14 residues. The CDR3, as DNA: TGTGCCAGCAGTCCCCCGGGACAGGGGGGTGAAGCTTTCTTT. Its protein product is CASSPPGQGGEAFF.

This chain joins TRBV5-1 and TRBJ2-1; D not certain. The CDR3 is 13 amino acids. Trimming stripped 4 bases from V and 6 bases from J, with 11 bases between. Per germline, CDR1 SGHRS and CDR2 YFSETQ. The CDR3 DNA reads as TGCGCCAGCAGCGACGAGGCGAGCAATGAGCAGTTCTTC. Amino acids: CASSDEASNEQFF.